This T cell receptor beta chain was retrieved from a study of blood T cell repertoires in COVID-19. Study summary: Spain, Italy and the United States supplied samples that represented acute and convalescent COVID-19. The analysed material was cDNA or gDNA that came from T cells, B-cell-depleted T cells, or PBMCs.

Germline V gene data show CDR1 as LGHDT and CDR2 as YNNKEL (reference sequence). This CDR3 is 14 amino acids long. V lost 0 bases and J lost 4; bases outside the gene matches: 2. Authors' methods: Reference gene primer amplification in the assay estimated nucleated cell counts. Profiled with immunoSEQ multiplex PCR; TCRdb holds only in-frame clones, not every one. The V and J calls and clone size are taken from that table; D and trimming were inferred from the DNA. Of 200,000 to 250,000 clones in the sample, 65% to 90% were seen once. The V gene is TRBV3-1 (or the pseudogene TRBV3-2), the J gene TRBJ2-7, with 8 nucleotides matching TRBD1. The sample comprised peripheral blood. This clonotype was obtained from a human donor in a cohort sampled during active COVID-19. The CDR3 nucleotides are TGTGCCAGCAGCCAAGACGGACAGGGTTACGAGCAGTACTTC. Protein sequence: CASSQDGQGYEQYF.